The sequence of this TCR beta chain was determined in a study of CD8 T cells in Susac syndrome. Roughly 0.45 to 1 ug RNA was reverse transcribed with random hexamers. A multiplex approach, immunoSEQ multiplex PCR, amplified TCR beta CDR3 across 54 Vbeta and 13 Jbeta. TCRdb itself ran the immunoSEQ multiplex PCR reads through MiXCR, one entry per CDR3 protein. This sample has fewer than 350,000 distinct CDR3 sequences, with around 89% found just once. The sequence came from a human donor with multiple sclerosis. The sequenced sample was CD8+ T cells from PBMCs.

The CDR3 nucleotides read TGTGCCAGCAGCTTCATACCGGGACGGACGGAAACAGATACGCAGTATTTT. Its protein product is CASSFIPGRTETDTQYF. This chain connects TRBV7-2 to TRBJ2-3; perhaps D is TRBD1 or TRBD2 (5 bases each). Germline CDR1 reads SGHTA; CDR2 reads FQGNSA. The V and J ends lost 3 bases and 3 bases respectively, with 19 bases between them. This CDR3 contains 17 residues.